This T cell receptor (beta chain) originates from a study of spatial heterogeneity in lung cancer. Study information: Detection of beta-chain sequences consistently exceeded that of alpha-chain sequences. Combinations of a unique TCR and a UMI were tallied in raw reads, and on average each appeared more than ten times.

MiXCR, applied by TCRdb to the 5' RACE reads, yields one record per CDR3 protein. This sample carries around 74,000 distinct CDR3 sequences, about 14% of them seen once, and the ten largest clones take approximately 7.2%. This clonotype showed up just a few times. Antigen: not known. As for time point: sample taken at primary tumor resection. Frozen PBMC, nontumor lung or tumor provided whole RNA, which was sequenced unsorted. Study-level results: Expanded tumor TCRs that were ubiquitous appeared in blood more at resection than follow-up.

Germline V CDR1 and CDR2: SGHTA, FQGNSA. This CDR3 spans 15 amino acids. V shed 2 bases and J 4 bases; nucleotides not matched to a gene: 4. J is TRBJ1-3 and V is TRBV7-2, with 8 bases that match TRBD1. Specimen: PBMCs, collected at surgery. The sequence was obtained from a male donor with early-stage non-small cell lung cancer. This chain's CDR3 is CASSLQGAQGNTIYF. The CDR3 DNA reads TGTGCCAGCAGCTTACAGGGGGCGCAGGGAAACACCATATATTTT.